Included here is one T cell receptor (beta chain) sequence, with context. No antigen is known for it. Per-base quality was not reported, and no clone a single base away is much larger than it. The sample belongs to a study of lymphopenia after photon versus proton radiotherapy (dated by TCRdb to about 2019). General notes on the study: In patients with gastrointestinal tumors who developed high-grade lymphopenia, the study compared the immunological effects of photon radiation therapy with those of proton radiation therapy. A cohort of 20 patients with gastrointestinal tumors who received either photon or proton therapy and subsequently developed lymphopenia was included. The study was designed to characterize how the impact on the immune system differs between the two radiation modalities. Overall results and qualifications from the work: Once the lymphocyte count had reached its nadir, the repertoires of photon-treated patients showed oligoclonal expansion, particularly of CD8+ Temra cells, and this expansion drove the decline in diversity. Across the cohort, among patients who died, a greater drop in TCR diversity after the nadir was inversely correlated with overall survival time. During treatment, patients who received photon therapy lost naive T cells and TCR diversity and gained effector/memory populations, whereas patients who received proton therapy remained relatively stable. The authors looked at the survival association only in patients who died, and they framed better survival with proton therapy as a possibility rather than a demonstrated result.

Library generation was performed with the immunoSEQ multiplex PCR assay. Alongside multiparametric flow cytometry, deep sequencing of rearranged TCR beta loci was used to profile the T cell repertoires. Here the immuneACCESS table is served through TCRdb, limited to in-frame sequences with V and J called. Missing clones are a known gap in these copies; in checked studies unresolved V genes cover under half, and the rest lacks a known reason. The sample yields about 26,000 clones; 75% to 90% were counted once. The top ten clones comprise around 5% of the sample. Between the V and J ends, shortened by 2 bases and 0 bases respectively, the junction contains 13 bases. The germline V gene (reference sequence) sets CDR1 to LNHNV and CDR2 to YYDKDF. Its CDR3 holds 16 amino acids, cysteine through phenylalanine. The kept DNA is CDR3 alone, 48 bases in frame from the first base.

Material: peripheral blood, obtained from a patient treated with photon-based radiotherapy. The sequence came from a man aged 25-45 years with gastric cancer. The chain is made from TRBV15 and TRBJ1-2, with an unclear D gene assignment. The CDR3 here reads CATSRTSATANYGYTF. The DNA is TGTGCCACCAGCAGAACTTCTGCCACCGCTAACTATGGCTACACCTTC. With the portions outside the CDR3 filled from the reference TRBV15 and TRBJ1-2 genes, the complete variable region becomes DAMVIQNPRYQVTQFGKPVTLSCSQTLNHNVMYWYQQKSSQAPKLLFHYYDKDFNNEADTPDNFQSRRPNTSFCFLDIRSPGLGDTAMYLCATSRTSATANYGYTFGSGTRLTVV.